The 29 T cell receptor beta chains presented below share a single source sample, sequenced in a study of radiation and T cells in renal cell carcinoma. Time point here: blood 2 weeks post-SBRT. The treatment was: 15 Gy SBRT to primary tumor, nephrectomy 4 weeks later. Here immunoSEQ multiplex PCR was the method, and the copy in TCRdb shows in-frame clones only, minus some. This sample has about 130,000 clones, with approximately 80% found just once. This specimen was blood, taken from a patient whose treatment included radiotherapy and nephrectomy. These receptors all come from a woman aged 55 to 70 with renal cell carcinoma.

The CDR3 spells CASRLGRMGTDYEQYF. CDR3 nucleotide sequence: TGTGCCAGCAGGCTTGGAAGGATGGGCACTGATTACGAGCAGTACTTC. This rearrangement joins TRBV12-1 to TRBJ2-7; the listed D gene, TRBD1, was not tested against the DNA. TRBV12-1 is marked as a pseudogene. This CDR3 has 16 residues.

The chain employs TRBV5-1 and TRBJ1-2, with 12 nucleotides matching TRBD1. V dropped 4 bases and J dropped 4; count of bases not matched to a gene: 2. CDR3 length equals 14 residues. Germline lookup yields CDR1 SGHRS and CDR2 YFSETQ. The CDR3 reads CASSPGQGAYGYTF. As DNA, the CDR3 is TGCGCCAGCAGCCCGGGACAGGGGGCCTATGGCTACACCTTC.

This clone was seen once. CDR3 region: CAISESDRGVLNTEAFF. DNA of the CDR3: TGTGCCATCAGTGAGTCGGACAGGGGAGTACTGAACACTGAAGCTTTCTTT. The J gene is TRBJ1-1, the V gene TRBV10-3; 9 bases match TRBD1. CDR1 is ENHRY and CDR2 is SYGVKD in the germline V gene. Losses at the gene ends were 0 bases for V and 0 bases for J; bases not matched to a gene: 5. The CDR3 covers 17 residues.

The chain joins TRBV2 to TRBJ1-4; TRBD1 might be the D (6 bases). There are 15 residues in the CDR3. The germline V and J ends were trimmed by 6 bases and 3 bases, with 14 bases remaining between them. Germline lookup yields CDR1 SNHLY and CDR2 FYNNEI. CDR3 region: CASRVREGANEKLFF. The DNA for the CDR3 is TGTGCCAGCAGAGTCCGAGAGGGGGCTAATGAAAAACTGTTTTTT.

CDR3 region: CASSVGWDRVMNTEAFF. CDR3 sequence (DNA): TGTGCCAGCAGCGTCGGGTGGGACAGGGTAATGAACACTGAAGCTTTCTTT. This rearrangement joins TRBV14 to TRBJ1-1; 9 nucleotides align to TRBD1. Germline CDR1 SGHDN, CDR2 FVKESK. The CDR3 is 17 residues long. Trimming took 5 bases from V and 0 from J; bases not matched to a gene: 10.

Here the CDR3 DNA reads TGTGCCAGCAGCCCGACCCTCACGAGTTACACTGAAGCTTTCTTT. Protein product: CASSPTLTSYTEAFF. The chain has TRBV5-4 and TRBJ1-1; D remains unclear. Germline loops: CDR1 SGHNT, CDR2 YYREEE (reference sequence). This CDR3 has 15 amino acids. V was cut by 4 bases and J by 3 bases, with 16 bases left in between.

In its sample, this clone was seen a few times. For the CDR3, the DNA is TGCAGCGTTGAAGAATCCGGGGTAGAAGCTTTCTTT. Protein: CSVEESGVEAFF. The genes are TRBV29-1 and TRBJ1-1; D is undetermined. There are 12 residues in the CDR3. Looked up from germline, CDR1 is SQVTM and CDR2 is ANQGSEA. V was clipped by 0 bases and J by 8 bases, with 10 bases between them.

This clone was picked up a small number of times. In nucleotides, the CDR3 is TGTGCCAGCAGCGGACTTAATTCACCCCTCCACTTT. This sequence encodes CASSGLNSPLHF. V gene TRBV6-1 combines with J gene TRBJ1-6; D is undetermined. With 6 bases removed from V and 6 bases from J, the gap between germline ends came to 6 bases. The CDR3 sequence is 12 residues long. From germline, CDR1 is MNHNS and CDR2 SASEGT.

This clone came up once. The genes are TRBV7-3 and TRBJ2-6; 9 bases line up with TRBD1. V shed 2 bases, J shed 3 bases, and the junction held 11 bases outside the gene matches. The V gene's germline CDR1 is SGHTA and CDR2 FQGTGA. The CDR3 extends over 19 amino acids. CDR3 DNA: TGTGCCAGCAGCTTAGTTGGCCTACAGGGGGCCGTTGGGGCCAACGTCCTGACTTTC. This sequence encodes CASSLVGLQGAVGANVLTF.

In nucleotides, the CDR3 is TGTGCCAGCAGTGAAGGGACAGGTGCCGAAAAACTGTTTTTT. Translated: CASSEGTGAEKLFF. The chain couples TRBV2 to TRBJ1-4; 7 bases are shared with TRBD1. V lost 1 base to trimming and J lost 8 bases; unmatched junction nucleotides: 4. The germline CDR1 and CDR2 sequences are SNHLY and FYNNEI. This CDR3 region has 14 residues.

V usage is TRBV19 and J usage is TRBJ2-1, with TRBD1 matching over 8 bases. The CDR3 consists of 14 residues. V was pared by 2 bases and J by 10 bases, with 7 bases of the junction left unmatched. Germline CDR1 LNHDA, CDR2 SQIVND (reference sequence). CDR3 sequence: CASSIPGQGREQFF. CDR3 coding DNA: TGTGCCAGTAGTATACCCGGACAGGGAAGGGAGCAGTTCTTC.

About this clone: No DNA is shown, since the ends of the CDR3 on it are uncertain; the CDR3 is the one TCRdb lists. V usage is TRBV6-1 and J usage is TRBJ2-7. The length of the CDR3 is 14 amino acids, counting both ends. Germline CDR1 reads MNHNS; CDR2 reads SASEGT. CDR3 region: CASSSGPASYEQYF.

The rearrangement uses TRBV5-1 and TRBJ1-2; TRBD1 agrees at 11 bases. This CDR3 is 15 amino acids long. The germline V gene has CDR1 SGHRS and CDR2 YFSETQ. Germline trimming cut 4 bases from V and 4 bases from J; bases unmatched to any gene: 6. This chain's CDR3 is CASSQDRGQVYGYTF. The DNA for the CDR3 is TGCGCCAGCAGCCAGGACAGGGGGCAAGTCTATGGCTACACCTTC.

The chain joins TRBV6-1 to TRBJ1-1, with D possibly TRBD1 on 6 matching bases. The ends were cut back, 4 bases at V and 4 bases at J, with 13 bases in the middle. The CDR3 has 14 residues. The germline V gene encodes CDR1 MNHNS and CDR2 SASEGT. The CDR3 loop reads CASSGGRGLTEAFF. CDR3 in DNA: TGTGCCAGCAGTGGAGGCAGGGGTCTCACTGAAGCTTTCTTT.

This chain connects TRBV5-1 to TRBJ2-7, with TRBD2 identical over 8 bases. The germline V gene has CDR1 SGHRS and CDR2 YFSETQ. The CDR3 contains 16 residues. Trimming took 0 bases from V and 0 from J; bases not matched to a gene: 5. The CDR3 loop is CASSLVAGPSSYEQYF. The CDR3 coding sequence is TGCGCCAGCAGCTTGGTAGCGGGGCCGAGCTCCTACGAGCAGTACTTC.

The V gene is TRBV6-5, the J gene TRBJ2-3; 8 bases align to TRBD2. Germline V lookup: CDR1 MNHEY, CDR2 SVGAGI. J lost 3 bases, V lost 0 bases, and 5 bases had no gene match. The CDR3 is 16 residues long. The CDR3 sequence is CASSYSPGTRTDTQYF. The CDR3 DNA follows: TGTGCCAGCAGTTACTCACCCGGGACTAGGACAGATACGCAGTATTTT.

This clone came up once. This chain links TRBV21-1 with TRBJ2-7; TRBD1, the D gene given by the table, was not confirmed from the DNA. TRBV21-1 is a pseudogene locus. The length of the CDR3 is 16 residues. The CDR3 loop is CASSKRFRDRVHEQYF. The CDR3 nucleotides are TGTGCCAGCAGCAAACGGTTTCGGGACAGGGTACACGAGCAGTACTTC.

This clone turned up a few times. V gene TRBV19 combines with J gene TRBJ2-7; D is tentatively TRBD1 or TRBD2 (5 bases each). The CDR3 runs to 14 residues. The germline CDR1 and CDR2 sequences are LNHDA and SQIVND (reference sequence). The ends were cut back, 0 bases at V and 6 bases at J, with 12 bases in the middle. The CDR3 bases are TGTGCCAGTAGTATAGATCCCAGGGCGGGCGAGCAGTACTTC. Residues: CASSIDPRAGEQYF.

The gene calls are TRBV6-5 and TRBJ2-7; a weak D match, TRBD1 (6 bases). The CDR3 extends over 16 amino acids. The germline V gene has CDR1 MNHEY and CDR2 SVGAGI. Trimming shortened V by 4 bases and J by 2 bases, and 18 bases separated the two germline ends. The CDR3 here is CASSFDPATGTYEQYF. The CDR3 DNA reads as TGTGCCAGCAGTTTTGACCCCGCGACAGGTACCTACGAGCAGTACTTC.

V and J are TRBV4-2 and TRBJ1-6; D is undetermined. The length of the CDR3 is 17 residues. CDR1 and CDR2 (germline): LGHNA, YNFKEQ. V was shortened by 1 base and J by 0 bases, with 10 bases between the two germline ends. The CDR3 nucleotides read TGTGCCAGCAGCCAAGGCCAGTTGAGCTCCTATAATTCACCCCTCCACTTT. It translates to CASSQGQLSSYNSPLHF.

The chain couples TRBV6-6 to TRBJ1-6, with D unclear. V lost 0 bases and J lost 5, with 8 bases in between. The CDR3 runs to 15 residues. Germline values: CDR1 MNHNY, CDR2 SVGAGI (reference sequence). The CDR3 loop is CASSYSWTNNSPLHF. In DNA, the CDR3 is TGTGCCAGCAGTTACTCCTGGACTAATAATTCACCCCTCCACTTT.

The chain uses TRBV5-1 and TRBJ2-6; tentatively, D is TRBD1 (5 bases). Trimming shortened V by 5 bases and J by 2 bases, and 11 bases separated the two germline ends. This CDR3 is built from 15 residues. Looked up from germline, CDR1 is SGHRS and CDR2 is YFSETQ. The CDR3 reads CASRDAGTGANVLTF. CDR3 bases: TGCGCCAGCAGGGACGCAGGGACTGGGGCCAACGTCCTGACTTTC.

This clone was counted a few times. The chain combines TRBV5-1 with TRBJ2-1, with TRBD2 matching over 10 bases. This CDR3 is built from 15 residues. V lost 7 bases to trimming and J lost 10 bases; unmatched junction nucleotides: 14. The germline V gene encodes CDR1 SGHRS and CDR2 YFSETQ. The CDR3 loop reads CASGLAGVRGQEQFF. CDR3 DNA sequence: TGCGCCAGCGGCCTAGCGGGGGTCCGGGGTCAAGAGCAGTTCTTC.

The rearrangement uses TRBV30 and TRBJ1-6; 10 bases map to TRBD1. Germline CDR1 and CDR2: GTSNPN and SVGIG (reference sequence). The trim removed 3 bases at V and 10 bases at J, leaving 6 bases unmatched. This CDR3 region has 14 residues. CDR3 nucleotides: TGTGCCTGGAGGGGACAGGGGTTCTTCTCACCCCTCCACTTT. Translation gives CAWRGQGFFSPLHF.

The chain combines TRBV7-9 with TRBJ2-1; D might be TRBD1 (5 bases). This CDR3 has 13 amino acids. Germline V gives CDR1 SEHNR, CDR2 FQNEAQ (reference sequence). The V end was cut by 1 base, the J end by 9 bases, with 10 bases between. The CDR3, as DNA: TGTGCCAGCAGCTTAGAAGGGGCCAGTGAGCAGTTCTTC. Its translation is CASSLEGASEQFF.

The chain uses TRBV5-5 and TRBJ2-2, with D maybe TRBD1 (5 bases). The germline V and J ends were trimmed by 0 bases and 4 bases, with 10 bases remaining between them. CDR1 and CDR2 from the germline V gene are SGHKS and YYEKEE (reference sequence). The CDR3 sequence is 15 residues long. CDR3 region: CASSLGQGFTGELFF. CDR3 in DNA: TGTGCCAGCAGCTTGGGGCAGGGCTTCACCGGGGAGCTGTTTTTT.

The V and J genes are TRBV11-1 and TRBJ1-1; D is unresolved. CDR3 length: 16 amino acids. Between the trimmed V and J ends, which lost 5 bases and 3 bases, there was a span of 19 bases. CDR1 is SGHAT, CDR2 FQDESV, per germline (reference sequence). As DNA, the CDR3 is TGTGCCAGCAGCCCCCAACTCCCCGAAACTTACACTGAAGCTTTCTTT. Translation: CASSPQLPETYTEAFF. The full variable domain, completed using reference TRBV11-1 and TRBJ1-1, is EAEVAQSPRYKITEKSQAVAFWCDPISGHATLYWYRQILGQGPELLVQFQDESVVDDSQLPKDRFSAERLKGVDSTLKIQPAELGDSAMYLCASSPQLPETYTEAFFGQGTRLTVV.

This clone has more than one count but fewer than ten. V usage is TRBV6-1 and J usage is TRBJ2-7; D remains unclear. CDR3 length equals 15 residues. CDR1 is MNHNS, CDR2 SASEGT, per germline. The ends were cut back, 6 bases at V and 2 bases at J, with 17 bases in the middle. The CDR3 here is CASSAIRDAAYEQYF. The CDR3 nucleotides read TGTGCCAGCAGCGCCATTCGTGACGCGGCCTACGAGCAGTACTTC.

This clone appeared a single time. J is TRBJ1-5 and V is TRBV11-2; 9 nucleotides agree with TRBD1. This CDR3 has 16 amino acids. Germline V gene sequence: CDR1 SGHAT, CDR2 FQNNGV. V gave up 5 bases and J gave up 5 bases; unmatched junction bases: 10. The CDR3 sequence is CASSPRTGVFDQPQHF. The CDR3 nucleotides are TGTGCCAGCAGCCCCCGGACAGGGGTCTTCGATCAGCCCCAGCATTTT.